Below are 30 T cell receptor beta chains sequenced from a single sample in a study of T cells in Graves' hyperthyroidism and ophthalmopathy (dated by TCRdb to the late 2010s). Libraries were built with multiplex PCR. Sequencing was performed on an Illumina HiSeq 2000. The TCR beta CDR3 regions were amplified from the RNA transcripts. The first round of RT-PCR for the TCR CDR3 was performed with the HTBI primer set and the Qiagen OneStep RT-PCR kit. TCRdb trimmed the raw reads at Q25, called clones with MiXCR and kept productive beta chains. Each record represents a unique CDR3 protein, reported with the most common genes and DNA among its rows. Here the sample has approximately 300,000 distinct CDR3 sequences; roughly 15% occur a single time. Clones ranked in the top ten supply around 35% of the sample. The sequenced sample consisted of blood. The receptors were sampled from a man younger than 40 with Graves' hyperthyroidism.

This clonotype has ten or more counts. This chain uses TRBV11-3 with TRBJ1-3, with 8 bases that match TRBD1. Germline CDR1 reads SGHNT; CDR2 reads YENEEA. The V gene end was trimmed by 5 bases and the J gene end by 4 bases; junction bases not matched to a gene: 4. The CDR3 sequence is 14 residues long. CDR3 nucleotide sequence: TGTGCCAGCAGCCCGACAGGGGCGGGAAACACCATATATTTT. Its translation is CASSPTGAGNTIYF.

A single count supports this clonotype. A clone one base away is much larger, so this may be a read error. The chain has TRBV20-1 and TRBJ2-1; 7 nucleotides line up with TRBD2. The germline CDR1 and CDR2 sequences are DFQATT and SNEGSKA (reference sequence). The CDR3 runs 14 residues. The CDR3 DNA sequence: TGCAGTACTAGGGCGCCGGGACTACTCAATGAGCAGTTCTTC. This codes for CSTRAPGLLNEQFF.

This clonotype was seen a handful of times. The V gene is TRBV25-1, the J gene TRBJ2-7, with D tentatively TRBD1 or TRBD2 (6 bases each). Trimming left V 2 bases short and J 0 bases short, with 11 bases between. Per germline, CDR1 MGHDK and CDR2 SYGVNS. The CDR3 length is 15 residues. CDR3: CASSERGANSYEQYF. In DNA, the CDR3 is TGTGCCAGCAGTGAAAGGGGGGCGAACTCCTACGAGCAGTACTTC.

This clonotype has at least ten counts. The V call is TRBV7-9, the J call TRBJ2-3, with D perhaps matching TRBD1 (6 bases). From germline, CDR1 is SEHNR and CDR2 FQNEAQ (reference sequence). V lost 2 bases and J 3 bases, leaving 15 bases between the germline ends. The CDR3 is 16 residues long. The DNA of the CDR3 is TGTGCCAGCAGCTTATTTGGAAATCAGGGGACAGATACGCAGTATTTT. Amino acids: CASSLFGNQGTDTQYF.

This clonotype was detected many times. This chain joins TRBV20-1 and TRBJ1-5; a possible D gene is TRBD1 (6 bases). The CDR3 is made up of 13 amino acids. Germline CDR1 reads DFQATT; CDR2 reads SNEGSKA (reference sequence). V gave up 3 bases and J gave up 5 bases, with 11 bases separating them. The CDR3 region is CSASWSGDQPQHF. The CDR3 nucleotides read TGCAGTGCTAGTTGGTCAGGGGATCAGCCCCAGCATTTT.

This clonotype was seen at least ten times. The chain couples TRBV6-1 to TRBJ2-7; D gene uncertain. V lost 4 bases and J lost 7, with 11 bases in between. Germline loops: CDR1 MNHNS, CDR2 SASEGT. CDR3 length: 12 residues. CDR3 nucleotide sequence: TGTGCCAGCAGTGGTGCGAGTAGGGAGCAGTACTTC. It is translated as CASSGASREQYF.

This clonotype was counted at least ten times. This CDR3 reads CASSTGTVEAFF. The CDR3 DNA reads as TGTGCCAGCTCAACCGGGACGGTAGAAGCTTTCTTT. J is TRBJ1-1 and V is TRBV18; perhaps TRBD1 as D (5 bases). Germline CDR1 is KGHSH and CDR2 is LQKENI. V was trimmed by 5 bases and J by 8 bases, leaving 12 bases between them. CDR3 size: 12 residues.

This clonotype was counted at least ten times. The J gene is TRBJ2-3, the V gene TRBV30, with 9 bases matching TRBD2. This CDR3 has 17 amino acids. Germline V gene lookup returns CDR1 GTSNPN and CDR2 SVGIG (reference sequence). The CDR3 bases are TGTGCTTACAACATTGAGGGAGCGGGAGGACACGGGGGGACGCAGTATTTT. This translates into CAYNIEGAGGHGGTQYF.

This clonotype was detected only once. The V and J genes are TRBV5-4 and TRBJ2-1, with 12 bases fitting TRBD2. The J segment lost 4 bases and the V segment lost 4 bases, leaving 6 bases of the junction unmatched. The CDR3 totals 16 residues. CDR1 is SGHNT, CDR2 YYREEE, per germline (reference sequence). Written as DNA, the CDR3 is TGTGCCAGCAGCCCGGGGGGGACTAGCGGGTACAATGAGCAGTTCTTC. Protein: CASSPGGTSGYNEQFF.

At least ten counts were recorded for this clonotype. This chain uses TRBV10-3 with TRBJ1-1; TRBD1 might be the D (5 bases). Germline values: CDR1 ENHRY, CDR2 SYGVKD. V was clipped by 7 bases and J by 4 bases, with 13 bases between them. The CDR3 is 13 residues long. As DNA, the CDR3 is TGTGCCATCATTAGGGACCGAGGCACTGAAGCTTTCTTT. Protein: CAIIRDRGTEAFF.

The sample holds a few counts of this clonotype. This chain joins TRBV19 and TRBJ1-1; D is perhaps TRBD1 (5 bases). Trimming pared 8 bases from V and 4 bases from J, leaving 14 bases between. The CDR3 length is 13 residues. Germline V gene sequence: CDR1 LNHDA, CDR2 SQIVND (reference sequence). CDR3: CASGNRGGTEAFF. As DNA, the CDR3 is TGTGCCAGTGGGAACCGGGGGGGCACTGAAGCTTTCTTT.

This clonotype has ten or more counts. J is TRBJ1-2 and V is TRBV2, with no clear D. With 6 bases removed from V and 4 bases from J, the gap between germline ends came to 15 bases. Germline V gene lookup returns CDR1 SNHLY and CDR2 FYNNEI. CDR3 length: 14 residues. CDR3 DNA: TGTGCCAGCAGCCCCCGGAAGCGGGGCTATGGCTACACCTTC. Translating it yields CASSPRKRGYGYTF.

This sequence joins TRBV2 and TRBJ2-4, with TRBD2 as a possible D gene (6 bases). The V end lost 11 bases, the J end lost 5 bases, and 22 bases lay between the germline ends. Germline V gene lookup returns CDR1 SNHLY and CDR2 FYNNEI. This CDR3 contains 15 residues. CDR3 sequence reads: CAGSGTPEGQNIQYF. CDR3 DNA: TGTGCCGGCTCGGGGACTCCGGAGGGGCAAAACATTCAGTACTTC.

This clonotype was seen many times. For the CDR3, the DNA is TGTGCCAGCAGAGCCCTAGACAGAGCTAACACTGAAGCTTTCTTT. This gives the protein CASRALDRANTEAFF. The chain is built from TRBV12-3 or TRBV12-4 and TRBJ1-1, with D possibly being TRBD1 (5 bases). V shed 6 bases and J shed 2 bases, with 16 bases lying between them. The CDR3 runs to 15 residues.

This clonotype has more than one count but fewer than ten. The V gene is TRBV9, the J gene TRBJ2-3; TRBD2 is a possible D gene (6 bases). CDR3 length: 17 amino acids. V lost 4 bases and J lost 0, with 18 bases in between. Germline lookup yields CDR1 SGDLS and CDR2 YYNGEE. The CDR3 reads CASSPPLEGSSTDTQYF. The CDR3 DNA reads TGTGCCAGCAGCCCCCCTCTGGAGGGATCAAGCACAGATACGCAGTATTTT. The whole variable domain, filled in from reference TRBV9 and TRBJ2-3, reads DSGVTQTPKHLITATGQRVTLRCSPRSGDLSVYWYQQSLDQGLQFLIQYYNGEERAKGNILERFSAQQFPDLHSELNLSSLELGDSALYFCASSPPLEGSSTDTQYFGPGTRLTVL.

The rearrangement uses TRBV5-1 and TRBJ2-2; 7 nucleotides line up with TRBD2. With V trimmed by 2 bases and J by 5 bases, 6 bases remained unmatched. The CDR3 spans 15 residues. Germline CDR1 reads SGHRS; CDR2 reads YFSETQ. The CDR3 region is CASSLDTGRTGELFF. CDR3 bases: TGCGCCAGCAGCTTAGACACCGGGAGGACCGGGGAGCTGTTTTTT.

This clonotype came up a few times. The chain has TRBV20-1 and TRBJ1-4, with D possibly matching TRBD1 (5 bases). V was cut by 0 bases and J by 8 bases, with 16 bases left in between. The CDR3 has 15 residues. Looked up from germline, CDR1 is DFQATT and CDR2 is SNEGSKA (reference sequence). CDR3 nucleotides: TGCAGTGCTAGAGATCTTCGAAGATGGGGGGAAAAACTGTTTTTT. Its translation: CSARDLRRWGEKLFF.

Only a few counts were recorded for this clonotype. This chain links TRBV7-2 with TRBJ1-2; D is undetermined. Germline CDR1 is SGHTA and CDR2 is FQGNSA. V was pared by 5 bases and J by 4 bases, with 11 bases between. The CDR3 extends over 13 amino acids. DNA of the CDR3: TGTGCCAGCAGCCCGCTCACGGGCTATGGCTACACCTTC. Amino acid sequence: CASSPLTGYGYTF.

This clonotype was recorded many times. V and J are TRBV2 and TRBJ2-2; the D gene is possibly TRBD2 (5 bases). This CDR3 region has 16 residues. V lost 5 bases to trimming and J lost 7 bases, with 20 bases between them. Per germline, CDR1 SNHLY and CDR2 FYNNEI. CDR3 sequence: CASSPHGPTGSGELFF. As DNA, the CDR3 is TGTGCCAGCAGTCCCCATGGCCCTACTGGGAGCGGGGAGCTGTTTTTT. The full variable domain, completed using reference TRBV2 and TRBJ2-2, is EPEVTQTPSHQVTQMGQEVILRCVPISNHLYFYWYRQILGQKVEFLVSFYNNEISEKSEIFDDQFSVERPDGSNFTLKIRSTKLEDSAMYFCASSPHGPTGSGELFFGEGSRLTVL.

This clonotype was seen repeatedly, ten times or more. The chain is built from TRBV28 and TRBJ2-7, with D unclear. V was clipped by 7 bases and J by 3 bases, with 16 bases between them. Germline lookup yields CDR1 MDHEN and CDR2 SYDVKM. CDR3 size: 14 residues. The CDR3 protein is CASKVTGSYYEQYF. Written as DNA, the CDR3 is TGTGCCAGCAAGGTAACCGGGTCCTACTACGAGCAGTACTTC.

This clonotype was seen many times. The chain has TRBV30 and TRBJ2-7; 7 positions match TRBD2. CDR1 is GTSNPN, CDR2 SVGIG, per germline (reference sequence). Unmatched junction bases numbered 9, after V lost 8 bases and J lost 2 bases. The CDR3 length is 13 residues. CDR3 amino acids: CAGAGRGTYEQYF. In DNA form, the CDR3 reads TGTGCCGGAGCGGGGAGGGGCACCTACGAGCAGTACTTC.

J is TRBJ2-5 and V is TRBV19; D is tentatively TRBD1 or TRBD2 (5 bases each). Germline V gives CDR1 LNHDA, CDR2 SQIVND (reference sequence). V was clipped by 6 bases and J by 1 base, with 15 bases between them. This CDR3 contains 15 residues. The CDR3 region is CASSPRRGSQETQYF. CDR3 bases: TGTGCCAGTAGCCCTCGCCGGGGCAGCCAAGAGACCCAGTACTTC.

V usage is TRBV19 and J usage is TRBJ1-3, with a tentative D call TRBD1 (5 bases). Germline CDR1 and CDR2: LNHDA and SQIVND (reference sequence). V dropped 3 bases and J dropped 0 bases, with 15 bases sitting between them. CDR3 length equals 17 residues. CDR3 protein: CASSMEAGWNSGNTIYF. CDR3 in DNA: TGTGCCAGTAGTATGGAGGCAGGGTGGAACTCTGGAAACACCATATATTTT.

Concerning this clonotype: This sequence may be a read error, since a much larger clone differs from it by one base. The J gene is TRBJ2-7, the V gene TRBV6-2 or TRBV6-3; D is unclear. The CDR3 covers 13 residues. Germline V gives CDR1 MNHEY, CDR2 SVGEGT. The chain's CDR3 is CANSYSSSREQYF. The CDR3 nucleotides are TGTGCCAACAGTTACTCGAGTAGCAGGGAGCAGTACTTC.

The chain combines TRBV6-1 with TRBJ2-3; 7 positions agree with TRBD1. Germline CDR1 MNHNS, CDR2 SASEGT. The ends lost 4 bases at V and 5 bases at J; junction bases unmatched: 3. This CDR3 has 13 residues. The CDR3 DNA sequence: TGTGCCAGCAGTGCAGGGGGAGAAGATACGCAGTATTTT. Translated: CASSAGGEDTQYF.

This clonotype was seen only a few times. This chain links TRBV20-1 with TRBJ1-4; D is unclear. Germline CDR1 reads DFQATT; CDR2 reads SNEGSKA (reference sequence). V was clipped by 6 bases and J by 5 bases, with 13 bases between them. The CDR3 sequence is 13 residues long. This CDR3 is CSARERVNEKLFF. In DNA, the CDR3 is TGCAGTGCGAGGGAGAGGGTAAATGAAAAACTGTTTTTT.

This chain joins TRBV7-3 and TRBJ2-1; 7 bases are shared with TRBD2. This CDR3 comprises 18 residues. Germline V gene data show CDR1 as SGHTA and CDR2 as FQGTGA. The J segment lost 4 bases and the V segment lost 0 bases, leaving 12 bases of the junction unmatched. The CDR3: CASSLTSASGGLYNEQFF. The CDR3 DNA sequence: TGTGCCAGCAGCTTAACTTCGGCTAGCGGAGGGCTATACAATGAGCAGTTCTTC.

In this sample, this clonotype turned up many times. The V gene is TRBV20-1, the J gene TRBJ2-3; D call uncertain. The CDR3 runs 13 residues. Germline CDR1 and CDR2: DFQATT and SNEGSKA (reference sequence). Trimming removed 7 bases at V and 7 bases at J, with 18 bases between. Here the CDR3 DNA reads TGCAGTGTCCTTACTTCGATTGGAAATACGCAGTATTTT. Protein sequence: CSVLTSIGNTQYF.

Worth noting for this clonotype: Compared with germline, one end of the junction differs, possibly owing to a read error. V gene TRBV11-3 combines with J gene TRBJ2-2; the D gene could be TRBD1 or TRBD2 (5 bases each). The CDR3 consists of 13 residues. Germline V gene lookup returns CDR1 SGHNT and CDR2 YENEEA. The CDR3 DNA sequence: TGTGCCAGCAGCTTGGGGGAAACCGGGGAGCCGTTTTTT. It encodes CASSLGETGEPFF.

This clonotype was seen many times. J is TRBJ2-7 and V is TRBV11-1; 8 nucleotides agree with TRBD1. Germline V gene data show CDR1 as SGHAT and CDR2 as FQDESV (reference sequence). V lost 2 bases, J lost 6 bases, and 9 bases stayed unmatched. The CDR3 is 15 residues long. The CDR3 here is CASSLIRGLMGEQYF. CDR3 coding DNA: TGTGCCAGCAGCTTAATCAGGGGGCTGATGGGCGAGCAGTACTTC.